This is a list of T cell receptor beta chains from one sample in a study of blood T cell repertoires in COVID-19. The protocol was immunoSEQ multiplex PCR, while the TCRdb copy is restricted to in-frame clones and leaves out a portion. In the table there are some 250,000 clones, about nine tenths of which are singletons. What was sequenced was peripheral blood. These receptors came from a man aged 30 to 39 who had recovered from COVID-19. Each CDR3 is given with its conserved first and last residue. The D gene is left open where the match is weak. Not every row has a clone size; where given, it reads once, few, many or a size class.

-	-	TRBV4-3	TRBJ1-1	CASSQVNWQAEAFF	TGCGCCAGCAGCCAAGTCAATTGGCAGGCTGAAGCTTTCTTT
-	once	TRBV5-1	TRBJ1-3	CASSLAGGSGNTIYF	TGCGCCAGCAGCTTGGCCGGGGGCTCTGGAAACACCATATATTTT
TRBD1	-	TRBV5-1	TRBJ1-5	CASSPGGSDRMNQPQHF	TGCGCCAGCAGCCCGGGAGGGTCGGACAGGATGAATCAGCCCCAGCATTTT
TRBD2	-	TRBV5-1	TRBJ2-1	CASSPPAGGYNEQFF	TGCGCCAGCAGTCCACCCGCGGGGGGATACAATGAGCAGTTCTTC
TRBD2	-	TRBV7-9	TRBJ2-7	CASSLVGGEYYEQYF	TGTGCCAGCAGCTTAGTGGGGGGGGAGTACTACGAGCAGTACTTC
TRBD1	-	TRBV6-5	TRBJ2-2	CASSYSAGGTGELFF	TGTGCCAGCAGTTACTCGGCAGGGGGCACCGGGGAGCTGTTTTTT
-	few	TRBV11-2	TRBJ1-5	CASSFSQGTGQPQHF	TGTGCCAGCAGCTTCAGTCAGGGTACAGGTCAGCCCCAGCATTTT
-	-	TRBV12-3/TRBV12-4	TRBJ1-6	CASRLNSPLHF	TGTGCCAGCAGACTTAATTCACCCCTCCACTTT
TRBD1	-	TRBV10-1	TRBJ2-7	CASSEGQGSYEQYF	TGCGCCAGCAGTGAAGGACAGGGGAGTTACGAGCAGTACTTC
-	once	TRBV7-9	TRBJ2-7	CASSPLGGEQYF	TGTGCCAGCAGCCCACTCGGGGGTGAGCAGTACTTC
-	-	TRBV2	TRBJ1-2	CASSEREDYGYTF	TGTGCCAGCAGTGAAAGGGAGGACTATGGCTACACCTTC
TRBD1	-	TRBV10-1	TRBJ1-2	CASSRTGDYGYTF	TGCGCCAGCTCCCGGACAGGGGATTATGGCTACACCTTC
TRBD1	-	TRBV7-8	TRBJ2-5	CASSLAAGTGGATQYF	TGTGCCAGCAGCTTAGCGGCCGGGACAGGGGGCGCGACCCAGTACTTC
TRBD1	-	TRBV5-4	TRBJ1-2	CASSLVGTGANYGYTF	TGTGCCAGCAGCTTGGTGGGGACAGGGGCTAACTATGGCTACACCTTC
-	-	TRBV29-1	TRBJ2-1	CSANPVNEQFF	TGCAGCGCTAACCCAGTTAATGAGCAGTTCTTC
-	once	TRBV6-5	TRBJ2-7	CASSLSTHYEQYF	TGTGCCAGCAGCCTATCGACTCATTACGAGCAGTACTTC
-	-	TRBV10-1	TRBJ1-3	CASGLGGNTIYF	TGCGCCAGCGGCCTTGGCGGAAACACCATATATTTT
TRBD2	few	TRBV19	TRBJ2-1	CASSRVSGGADEQFF	TGTGCCAGTAGTAGGGTTAGCGGGGGGGCAGATGAGCAGTTCTTC
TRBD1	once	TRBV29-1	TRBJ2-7	CSVDGQGAYEQYF	TGCAGCGTTGACGGACAGGGGGCCTACGAGCAGTACTTC
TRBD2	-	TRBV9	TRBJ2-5	CASSVVGGGGLGETQYF	TGTGCCAGCAGCGTAGTGGGTGGCGGGGGGCTGGGGGAGACCCAGTACTTC
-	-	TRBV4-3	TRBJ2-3	CASRRTGRRPDTQYF	TGCGCCAGCAGAAGAACAGGGCGGCGCCCAGATACGCAGTATTTT
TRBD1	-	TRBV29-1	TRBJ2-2	CSARQGSRAGELFF	TGCAGCGCAAGACAGGGGTCGCGAGCCGGGGAGCTGTTTTTT
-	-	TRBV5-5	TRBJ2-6	CASSLGVSLAGANVLTF	TGTGCCAGCAGCTTGGGCGTATCGCTCGCTGGGGCCAACGTCCTGACTTTC
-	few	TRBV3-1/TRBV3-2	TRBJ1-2	CASSQDRGSGYTF	TGTGCCAGCAGCCAAGACAGGGGATCTGGCTACACCTTC
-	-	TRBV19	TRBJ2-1	CASSPTGNEQFF	TGTGCCAGTAGCCCTACAGGGAATGAGCAGTTCTTC
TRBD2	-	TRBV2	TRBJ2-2	CASTPAGGSVGELFF	TGTGCCAGCACCCCTGCGGGGGGGTCCGTCGGGGAGCTGTTTTTT
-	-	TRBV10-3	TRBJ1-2	CAISEEGMGGYTF	TGTGCCATCAGTGAGGAGGGTATGGGCGGCTACACCTTC
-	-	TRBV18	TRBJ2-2	CASSPPGRENTGELFF	TGTGCCAGCTCACCGCCGGGCAGGGAGAACACCGGGGAGCTGTTTTTT
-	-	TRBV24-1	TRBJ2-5	CATSDQGRGNQETQYF	TGTGCCACCAGTGACCAGGGTCGGGGGAATCAAGAGACCCAGTACTTC
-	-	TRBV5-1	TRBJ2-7	CASSLVRAGKNEQYF	TGCGCCAGCAGCTTGGTTAGGGCAGGGAAGAACGAGCAGTACTTC
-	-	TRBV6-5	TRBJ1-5	CASSYSVGGNQPQHF	TGTGCCAGCAGTTACTCTGTAGGGGGCAATCAGCCCCAGCATTTT
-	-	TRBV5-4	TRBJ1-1	CASSYLNTEAFF	TGTGCCAGCAGCTACCTAAACACTGAAGCTTTCTTT
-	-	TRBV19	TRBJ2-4	CASSVFGGRAKNIQYF	TGTGCCAGTAGCGTCTTCGGGGGGCGGGCCAAAAACATTCAGTACTTC
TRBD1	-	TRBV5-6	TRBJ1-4	CASSLRQGGGEKLFF	TGTGCCAGCAGCTTGAGACAGGGAGGAGGTGAAAAACTGTTTTTT
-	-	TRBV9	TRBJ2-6	CASSVWSLPSGANVLTF	TGTGCCAGCAGCGTATGGTCACTGCCGTCTGGGGCCAACGTCCTGACTTTC
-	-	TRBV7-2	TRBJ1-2	CASSDPSRVWYGYTF	TGTGCCAGCAGCGACCCGTCCAGGGTATGGTATGGCTACACCTTC
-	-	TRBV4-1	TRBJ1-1	CASSQRLSGVGTEAFF	TGCGCCAGCAGCCAAAGGTTGTCAGGGGTAGGAACTGAAGCTTTCTTT
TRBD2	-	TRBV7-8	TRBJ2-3	CASSLVAGGRTDTQYF	TGTGCCAGCAGCTTAGTAGCGGGGGGGCGCACAGATACGCAGTATTTT
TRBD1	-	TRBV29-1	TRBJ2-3	CSVVTQGAGTDTQYF	TGCAGCGTTGTGACCCAGGGGGCTGGCACAGATACGCAGTATTTT
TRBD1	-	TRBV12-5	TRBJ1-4	CASGPQQGSEKLFF	TGTGCTAGTGGTCCGCAACAGGGGAGTGAAAAACTGTTTTTT
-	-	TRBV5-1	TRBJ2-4	CASSAAGVAKNIQYF	TGCGCCAGCAGCGCCGCGGGTGTAGCCAAAAACATTCAGTACTTC
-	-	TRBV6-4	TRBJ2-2	CASSEGYSTGELFF	TGTGCCAGCAGTGAGGGCTACTCCACCGGGGAGCTGTTTTTT
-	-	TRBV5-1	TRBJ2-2	CASSLQGEVTGELFF	TGCGCCAGCAGCTTGCAGGGGGAGGTAACCGGGGAGCTGTTTTTT
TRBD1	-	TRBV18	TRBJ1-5	CASSPQSTGHHQPQHF	TGTGCCAGCTCACCACAGTCGACAGGGCACCACCAGCCCCAGCATTTT
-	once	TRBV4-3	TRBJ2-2	CASSQDWPNTGELFF	TGCGCCAGCAGCCAAGATTGGCCGAACACCGGGGAGCTGTTTTTT
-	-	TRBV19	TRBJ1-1	CASRSVGRTLEAFF	TGTGCCAGTAGATCTGTAGGCAGGACTCTTGAAGCTTTCTTT
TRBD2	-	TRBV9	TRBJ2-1	CASSGSSGMSSYNEQFF	TGTGCCAGCAGCGGTTCTAGCGGGATGAGCTCCTACAATGAGCAGTTCTTC
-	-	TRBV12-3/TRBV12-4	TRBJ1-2	CASRRGLSGGYTF	TGTGCCAGCAGAAGGGGCTTATCCGGGGGCTACACCTTC
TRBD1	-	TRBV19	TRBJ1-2	CASSIGRQGIYGYTF	TGTGCCAGTAGTATAGGAAGACAGGGGATCTATGGCTACACCTTC
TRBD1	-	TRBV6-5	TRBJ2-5	CASKRGLRGQETQYF	TGTGCCAGCAAACGCGGCCTCAGGGGGCAAGAGACCCAGTACTTC
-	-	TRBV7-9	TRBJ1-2	CASTPEGGLGGYTF	TGTGCCAGCACCCCCGAGGGGGGGCTGGGGGGCTACACCTTC
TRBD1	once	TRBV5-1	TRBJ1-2	CASSSGQGGGGYTF	TGCGCCAGCAGCTCCGGACAGGGGGGCGGTGGCTACACCTTC
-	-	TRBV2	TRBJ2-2	CASNSAGELFF	TGTGCCAGCAATAGTGCCGGGGAGCTGTTTTTT
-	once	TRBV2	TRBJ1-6	CASSVQYNSPLHF	TGTGCCAGCAGTGTGCAGTATAATTCACCCCTCCACTTT